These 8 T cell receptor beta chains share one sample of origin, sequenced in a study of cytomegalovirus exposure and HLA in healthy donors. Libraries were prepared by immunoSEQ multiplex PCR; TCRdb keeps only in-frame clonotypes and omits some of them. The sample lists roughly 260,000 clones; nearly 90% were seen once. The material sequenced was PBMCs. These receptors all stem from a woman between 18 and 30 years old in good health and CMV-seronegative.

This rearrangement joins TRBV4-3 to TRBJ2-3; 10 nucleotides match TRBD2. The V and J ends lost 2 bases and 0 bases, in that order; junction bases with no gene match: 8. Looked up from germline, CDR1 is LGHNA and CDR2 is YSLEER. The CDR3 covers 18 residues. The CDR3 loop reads CASSQSASGGPSTDTQYF. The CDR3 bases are TGCGCCAGCAGCCAATCGGCTAGCGGGGGCCCTAGCACAGATACGCAGTATTTT.

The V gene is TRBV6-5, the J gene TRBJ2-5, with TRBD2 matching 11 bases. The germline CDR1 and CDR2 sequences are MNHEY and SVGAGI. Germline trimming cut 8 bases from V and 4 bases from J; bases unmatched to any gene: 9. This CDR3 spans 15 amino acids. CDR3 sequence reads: CASSDSGGATETQYF. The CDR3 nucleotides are TGTGCCAGCTCTGATAGCGGGGGGGCTACAGAGACCCAGTACTTC.

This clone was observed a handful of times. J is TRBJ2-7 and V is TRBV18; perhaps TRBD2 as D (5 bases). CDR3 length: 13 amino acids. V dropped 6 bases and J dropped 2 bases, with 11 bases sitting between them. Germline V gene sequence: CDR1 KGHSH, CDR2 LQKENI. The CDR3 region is CASSSDSAYEQYV. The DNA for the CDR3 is TGTGCCAGCTCGTCGGACTCGGCCTACGAGCAGTACGTC.

The CDR3 coding sequence is TGTGCCAGCACCCAGGACAGGGGGGATGGCTACACCTTC. Its translation is CASTQDRGDGYTF. V gene TRBV6-1 combines with J gene TRBJ1-2; 10 bases align to TRBD1. The CDR3 has 13 residues. Germline V gene lookup returns CDR1 MNHNS and CDR2 SASEGT. V was pared by 7 bases and J by 6 bases, with 5 bases of the junction left unmatched.

The CDR3 nucleotides read TGTGCCAGCAGTTTCATCAGGGGAAATACGCAGTATTTT. As protein: CASSFIRGNTQYF. The chain couples TRBV27 to TRBJ2-3; a possible D gene is TRBD1 (6 bases). The CDR3 is made up of 13 amino acids. Germline V gene sequence: CDR1 MNHEY, CDR2 SMNVEV (reference sequence). The V end lost 3 bases, the J end lost 7 bases, and 11 bases lay between the germline ends.

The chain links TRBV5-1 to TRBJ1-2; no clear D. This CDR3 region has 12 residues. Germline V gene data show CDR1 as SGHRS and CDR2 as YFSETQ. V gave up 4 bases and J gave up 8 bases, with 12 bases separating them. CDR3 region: CASSTNGEGYTF. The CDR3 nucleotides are TGCGCCAGCAGCACGAATGGGGAGGGCTACACCTTC.

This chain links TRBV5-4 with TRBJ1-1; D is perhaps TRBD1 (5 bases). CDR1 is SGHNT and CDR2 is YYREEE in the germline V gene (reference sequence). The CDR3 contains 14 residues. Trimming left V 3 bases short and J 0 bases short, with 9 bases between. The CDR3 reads CASSSGLLNTEAFF. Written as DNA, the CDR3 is TGTGCCAGCAGCTCGGGACTGCTGAACACTGAAGCTTTCTTT.

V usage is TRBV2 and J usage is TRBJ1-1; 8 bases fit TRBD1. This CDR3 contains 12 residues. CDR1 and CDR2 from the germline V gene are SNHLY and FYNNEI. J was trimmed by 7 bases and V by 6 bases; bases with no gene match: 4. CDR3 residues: CASRAGGVEAFF. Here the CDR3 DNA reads TGTGCCAGCAGAGCAGGGGGCGTTGAAGCTTTCTTT.